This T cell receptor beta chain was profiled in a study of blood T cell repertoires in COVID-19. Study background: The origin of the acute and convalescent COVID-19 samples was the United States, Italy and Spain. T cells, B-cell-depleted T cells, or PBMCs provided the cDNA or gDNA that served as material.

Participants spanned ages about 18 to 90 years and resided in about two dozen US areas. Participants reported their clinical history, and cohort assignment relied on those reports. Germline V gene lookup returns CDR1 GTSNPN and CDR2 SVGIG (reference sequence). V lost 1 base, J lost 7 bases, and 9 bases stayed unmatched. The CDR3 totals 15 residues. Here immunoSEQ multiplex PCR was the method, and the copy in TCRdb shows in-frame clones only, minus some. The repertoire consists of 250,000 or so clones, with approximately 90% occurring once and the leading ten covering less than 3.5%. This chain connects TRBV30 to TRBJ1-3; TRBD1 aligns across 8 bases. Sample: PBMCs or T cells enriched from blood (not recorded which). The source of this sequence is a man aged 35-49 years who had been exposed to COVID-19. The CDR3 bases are TGTGCCTGGAGTGGCACAGGGGGACGTGGGAACACCATATATTTT. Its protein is CAWSGTGGRGNTIYF.